This T cell receptor (beta chain) was obtained from a study of cytomegalovirus exposure and HLA in healthy donors. The study, taken as a whole, reports: Evidence from a later analysis indicated that most CMV-associated TCR beta chains looked HLA-restricted.

13 Jbeta primers and 60 Vbeta primers were used for the PCR. Profiling relied on immunoSEQ multiplex PCR, and the TCRdb table lists in-frame clones only, not all of them. The sample lists about 200,000 clones, 60% to 80% occurring once. The CDR3 is made up of 14 amino acids. V shed 4 bases and J shed 6 bases, with 10 bases lying between them. Per the germline V gene, CDR1 is LGHNA and CDR2 is YSLEER. A word on this clone: Its antigen is not identified.

The J gene is TRBJ1-6, the V gene TRBV4-3, with a tentative D call TRBD1 (6 bases). Input material: PBMCs. The receptor was isolated from a male donor in good health and CMV-seronegative. This chain's CDR3 is CASSPDRLNSPLHF. The DNA for the CDR3 is TGCGCCAGCAGCCCTGACAGGCTTAATTCACCCCTCCACTTT.